This T cell receptor (beta chain) was profiled in a study of T cells in Graves' hyperthyroidism and ophthalmopathy. Trimming removed 5 bases from V and 0 bases from J; junction bases left unmatched: 1. This CDR3 has 14 residues. From germline, CDR1 is SNHLY and CDR2 FYNNEI. This clonotype was seen ten or more times. The antigen is unknown. General study points: The majority of expanded thyroid clonotypes above 0.001 also appeared in blood. By a 13 V-J model, ophthalmopathy was set apart from stable hyperthyroidism. Ophthalmopathy was model-predicted a median roughly 6.2 months pre-onset.

RNA transcripts yielded amplified TCR beta CDR3 regions. First-round RT-PCR targeting the TCR CDR3 was performed with the HTBI primer set. A single record per CDR3 protein comes from TCRdb applying MiXCR to the multiplex PCR reads. The table lists about 640,000 distinct CDR3 sequences, over 40% of them singletons. On the basis of clinical symptoms, serum thyroxine and TRAb, thyroid ultrasound and orbital computed tomography, diagnoses were made. This sequence originates from an adult man with Graves' disease, either hyperthyroidism or ophthalmopathy (not recorded which). The genes are TRBV2 and TRBJ1-3; 7 bases match TRBD1. The specimen was peripheral blood or thyroid tissue (not recorded which). The CDR3 is CASSTGASGNTIYF. In DNA form, the CDR3 reads TGTGCCAGCAGTACAGGGGCCTCTGGAAACACCATATATTTT.